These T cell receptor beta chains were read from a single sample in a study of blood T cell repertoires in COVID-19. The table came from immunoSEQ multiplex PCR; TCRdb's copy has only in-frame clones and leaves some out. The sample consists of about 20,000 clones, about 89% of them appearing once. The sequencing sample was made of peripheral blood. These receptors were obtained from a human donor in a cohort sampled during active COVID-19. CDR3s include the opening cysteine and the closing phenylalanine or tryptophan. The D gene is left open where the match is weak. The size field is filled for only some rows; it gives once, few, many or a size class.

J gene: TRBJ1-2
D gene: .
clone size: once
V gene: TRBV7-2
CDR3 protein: CASSLAPQSYGYTF
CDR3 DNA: TGTGCCAGCAGCTTAGCCCCACAGAGTTATGGCTACACCTTC

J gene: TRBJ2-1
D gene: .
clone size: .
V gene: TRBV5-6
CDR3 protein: CASSLVDNEQFF
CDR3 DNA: TGTGCCAGCAGCTTGGTCGACAATGAGCAGTTCTTC

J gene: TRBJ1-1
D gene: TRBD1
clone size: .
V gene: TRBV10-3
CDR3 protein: CAIRGQGDVGGAFF
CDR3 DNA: TGTGCCATCAGGGGACAGGGGGATGTCGGTGGCGCTTTCTTT

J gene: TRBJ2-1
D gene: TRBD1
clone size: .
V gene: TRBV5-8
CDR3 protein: CASTPTGIGYNEQFF
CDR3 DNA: TGTGCCAGCACCCCGACAGGGATAGGGTACAATGAGCAGTTCTTC

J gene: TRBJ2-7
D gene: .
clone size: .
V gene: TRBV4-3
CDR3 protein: CASSQEGYGTYEQYF
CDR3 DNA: TGCGCCAGCAGCCAAGAAGGCTACGGGACCTACGAGCAGTACTTC

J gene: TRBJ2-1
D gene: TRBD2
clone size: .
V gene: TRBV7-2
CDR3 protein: CASSPRLATNEQFF
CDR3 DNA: TGTGCCAGCAGCCCCCGACTAGCGACGAATGAGCAGTTCTTC

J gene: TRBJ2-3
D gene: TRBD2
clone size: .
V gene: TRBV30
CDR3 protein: CAWSPPRGAGGRNTQYF
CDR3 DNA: TGTGCCTGGAGTCCGCCCCGGGGAGCGGGGGGGCGAAATACGCAGTATTTT

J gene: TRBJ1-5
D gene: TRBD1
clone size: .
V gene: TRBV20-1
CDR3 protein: CTTGDNQPQHF
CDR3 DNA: TGCACCACAGGGGACAATCAGCCCCAGCATTTT

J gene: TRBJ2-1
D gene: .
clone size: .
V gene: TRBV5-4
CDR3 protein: CASSPGGGGMENEQFF
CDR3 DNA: TGTGCCAGCAGCCCCGGAGGAGGGGGCATGGAAAATGAGCAGTTCTTC

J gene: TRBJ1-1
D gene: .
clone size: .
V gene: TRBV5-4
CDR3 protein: CASSWAGTPEAFF
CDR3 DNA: TGTGCCAGCAGCTGGGCCGGGACTCCGGAAGCTTTCTTT

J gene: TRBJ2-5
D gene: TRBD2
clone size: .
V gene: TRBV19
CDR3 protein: CASSMDRGGTSGGGRETQYF
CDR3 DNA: TGTGCCAGTAGTATGGACAGGGGAGGGACTAGCGGAGGGGGGCGAGAGACCCAGTACTTC

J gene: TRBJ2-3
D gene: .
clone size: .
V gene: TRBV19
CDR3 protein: CASSIRGRGDTQYF
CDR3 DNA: TGTGCCAGTAGTATTAGGGGGCGGGGAGATACGCAGTATTTT

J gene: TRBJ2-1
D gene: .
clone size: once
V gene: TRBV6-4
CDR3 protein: CASSDSPRYNEQFF
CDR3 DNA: TGTGCCAGCAGTGACTCTCCTAGGTATAATGAGCAGTTCTTC

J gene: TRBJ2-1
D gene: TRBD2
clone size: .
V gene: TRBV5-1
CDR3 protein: CASSSPGTSGGLTYNEQFF
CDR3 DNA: TGCGCCAGCAGCTCCCCTGGGACTAGCGGGGGCCTAACCTACAATGAGCAGTTCTTC

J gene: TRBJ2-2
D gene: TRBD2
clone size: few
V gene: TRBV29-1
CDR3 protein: CSVGLAANTGELFF
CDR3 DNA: TGCAGCGTTGGGCTAGCGGCGAACACCGGGGAGCTGTTTTTT

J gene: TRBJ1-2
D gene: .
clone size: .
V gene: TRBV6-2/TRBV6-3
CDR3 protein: CASSEYYGYTF
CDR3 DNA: TGTGCCAGCAGTGAGTACTATGGCTACACCTTC

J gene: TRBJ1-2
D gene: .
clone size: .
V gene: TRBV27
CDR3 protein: CASSQQGGGYTF
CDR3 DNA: TGTGCCAGCAGTCAGCAGGGAGGGGGCTACACCTTC

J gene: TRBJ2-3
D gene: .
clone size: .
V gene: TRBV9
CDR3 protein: CASSVMDSVDTQYF
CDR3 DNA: TGTGCCAGCAGCGTAATGGACAGCGTAGATACGCAGTATTTT

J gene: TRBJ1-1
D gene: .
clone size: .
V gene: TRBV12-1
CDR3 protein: CASSFCRPGNTEAFF
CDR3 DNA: TGTGCCAGCAGCTTTTGTCGTCCGGGGAACACTGAAGCTTTCTTT

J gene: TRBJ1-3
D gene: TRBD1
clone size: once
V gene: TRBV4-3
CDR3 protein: CASSQDQGVRSGNTIYF
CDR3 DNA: TGCGCCAGCAGCCAAGATCAGGGGGTCCGATCTGGAAACACCATATATTTT

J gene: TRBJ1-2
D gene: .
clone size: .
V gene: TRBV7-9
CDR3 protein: CASSLVFVNYGYTF
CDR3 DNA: TGTGCCAGCAGCTTAGTCTTTGTAAACTATGGCTACACCTTC

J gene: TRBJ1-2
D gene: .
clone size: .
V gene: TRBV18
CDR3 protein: CASSTVREITYGYTF
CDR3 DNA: TGTGCCAGCTCAACTGTTCGGGAGATCACCTATGGCTACACCTTC

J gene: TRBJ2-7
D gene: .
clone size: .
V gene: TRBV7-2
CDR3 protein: CASSLGRGWDEQYF
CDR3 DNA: TGTGCCAGCAGCTTAGGGAGGGGCTGGGACGAGCAGTACTTC

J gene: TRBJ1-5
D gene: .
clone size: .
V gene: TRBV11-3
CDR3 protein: CASSLGQYQPQHF
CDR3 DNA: TGTGCCAGCAGCCTCGGACAGTATCAGCCCCAGCATTTT

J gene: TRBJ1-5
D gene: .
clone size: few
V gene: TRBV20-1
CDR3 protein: CSASLGVDQPQHF
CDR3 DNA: TGCAGTGCTAGTTTGGGCGTTGATCAGCCCCAGCATTTT

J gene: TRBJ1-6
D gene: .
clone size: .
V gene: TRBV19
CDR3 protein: CASSIAHPASPLHF
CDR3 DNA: TGTGCCAGTAGTATAGCTCACCCAGCGTCACCCCTCCACTTT

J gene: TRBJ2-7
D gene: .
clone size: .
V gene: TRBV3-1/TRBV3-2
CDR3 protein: CASSQGGGLGAYEQYF
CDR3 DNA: TGTGCCAGCAGCCAGGGGGGGGGCCTGGGGGCCTACGAGCAGTACTTC

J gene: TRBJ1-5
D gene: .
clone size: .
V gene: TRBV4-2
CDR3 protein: CASSQDRTSPKPQHF
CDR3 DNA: TGTGCCAGCAGCCAAGATAGGACTAGTCCTAAGCCCCAGCATTTT

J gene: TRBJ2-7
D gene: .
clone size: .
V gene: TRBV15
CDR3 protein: CATSRATFLGGEQYF
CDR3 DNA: TGTGCCACCAGCAGAGCTACATTCCTGGGGGGCGAGCAGTACTTC

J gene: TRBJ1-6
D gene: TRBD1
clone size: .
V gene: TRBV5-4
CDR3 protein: CASSSPKSDRVGSPLHF
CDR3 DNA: TGTGCCAGCAGCTCGCCAAAGTCGGACAGGGTGGGATCACCCCTCCACTTT

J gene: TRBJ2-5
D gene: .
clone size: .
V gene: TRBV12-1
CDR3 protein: CASSHSGTSGEQETQYF
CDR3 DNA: TGTGCCAGCAGCCATTCGGGAACTAGCGGGGAACAAGAGACCCAGTACTTC

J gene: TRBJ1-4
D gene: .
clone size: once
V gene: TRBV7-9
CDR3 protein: CASSLLGKRLSNEKLFF
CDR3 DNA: TGTGCCAGCAGCTTATTAGGGAAGCGGTTGTCTAATGAAAAACTGTTTTTT

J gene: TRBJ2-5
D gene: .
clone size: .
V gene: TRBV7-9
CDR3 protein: CASSLDGGETETQYF
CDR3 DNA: TGTGCCAGCAGCCTAGACGGCGGGGAAACAGAGACCCAGTACTTC

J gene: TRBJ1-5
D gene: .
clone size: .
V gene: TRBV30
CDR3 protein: CAWSTGDYSNQPQHF
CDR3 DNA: TGTGCCTGGAGTACTGGAGATTATAGCAATCAGCCCCAGCATTTT

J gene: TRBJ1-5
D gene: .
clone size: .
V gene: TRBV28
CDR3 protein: CASSLESFSNQPQHF
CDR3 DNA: TGTGCCAGCAGCCTCGAGTCATTTAGCAATCAGCCCCAGCATTTT

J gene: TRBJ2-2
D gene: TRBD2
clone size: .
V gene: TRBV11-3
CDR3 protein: CASRLAEYTGELFF
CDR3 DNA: TGTGCCAGCAGACTAGCGGAATACACCGGGGAGCTGTTTTTT

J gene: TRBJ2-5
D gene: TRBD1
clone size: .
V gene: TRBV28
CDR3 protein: CASSTRQGQETQYF
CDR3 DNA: TGTGCCAGCAGTACCCGACAGGGCCAAGAGACCCAGTACTTC

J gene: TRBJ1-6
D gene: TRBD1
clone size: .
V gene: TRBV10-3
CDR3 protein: CAISETGGSNSPLHF
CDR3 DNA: TGTGCCATCAGTGAGACAGGGGGGAGTAATTCACCCCTCCACTTT

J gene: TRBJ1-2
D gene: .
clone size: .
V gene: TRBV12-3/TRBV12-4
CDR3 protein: CAGGGGPPGGYTF
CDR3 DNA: TGTGCCGGGGGAGGAGGGCCCCCGGGGGGCTACACCTTC

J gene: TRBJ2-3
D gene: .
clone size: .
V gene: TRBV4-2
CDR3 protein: CASSQTSRTSTDTQYF
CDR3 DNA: TGTGCCAGCAGCCAAACGAGTCGTACTAGCACAGATACGCAGTATTTT

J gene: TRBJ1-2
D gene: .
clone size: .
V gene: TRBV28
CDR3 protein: CASSLGRVYGYTF
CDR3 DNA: TGTGCCAGCAGTTTGGGTCGGGTCTATGGCTACACCTTC

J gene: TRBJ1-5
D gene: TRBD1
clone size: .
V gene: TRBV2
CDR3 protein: CASTNDRQGGQPQHF
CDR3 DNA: TGTGCCAGCACCAATGATCGACAGGGCGGGCAGCCCCAGCATTTT

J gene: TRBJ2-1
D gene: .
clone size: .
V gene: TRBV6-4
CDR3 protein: CASSRAGTQHNEQFF
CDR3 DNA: TGTGCCAGCAGTCGGGCCGGGACTCAACACAATGAGCAGTTCTTC

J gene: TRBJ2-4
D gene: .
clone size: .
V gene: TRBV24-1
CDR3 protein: CANFLATIAKNIQYF
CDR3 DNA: TGTGCCAACTTCCTAGCGACCATAGCCAAAAACATTCAGTACTTC

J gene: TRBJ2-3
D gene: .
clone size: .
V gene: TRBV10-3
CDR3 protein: CAISDFRDTQYF
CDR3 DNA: TGTGCCATCAGTGACTTCAGAGATACGCAGTATTTT

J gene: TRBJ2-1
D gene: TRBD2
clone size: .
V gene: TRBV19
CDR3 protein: CASSGLAGDSYNEQFF
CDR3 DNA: TGTGCCAGTAGCGGACTAGCGGGAGATTCCTACAATGAGCAGTTCTTC

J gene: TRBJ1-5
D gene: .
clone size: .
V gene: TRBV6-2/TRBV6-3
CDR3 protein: CASSYSGGRGNQPQHF
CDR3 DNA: TGTGCCAGCAGTTACTCGGGGGGTAGAGGCAATCAGCCCCAGCATTTT

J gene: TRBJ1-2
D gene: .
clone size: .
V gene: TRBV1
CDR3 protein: CTSSQDGEGEGEYGYTF
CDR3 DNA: TGCACCAGCAGCCAAGATGGGGAGGGGGAGGGGGAATATGGCTACACCTTC

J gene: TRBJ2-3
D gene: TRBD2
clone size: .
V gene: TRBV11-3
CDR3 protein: CASSSSSGRAGNTQYF
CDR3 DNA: TGTGCCAGCAGCTCATCTAGCGGGAGGGCCGGAAATACGCAGTATTTT

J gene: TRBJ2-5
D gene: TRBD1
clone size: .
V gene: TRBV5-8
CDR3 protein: CASSGHGTAEETQYF
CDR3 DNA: TGTGCCAGCAGCGGACATGGGACAGCAGAAGAGACCCAGTACTTC